This passage covers 23 T cell receptor beta chains from one sample sequenced in a study of memory CD4+ T cells and cytomegalovirus serostatus. Measured with immunoSEQ multiplex PCR; TCRdb has only the in-frame clones, and not every one. The table includes about 38,000 clones, around 79% detected once. Single viable CD3+CD4+CD8-CD45RO+ cells were sorted as the memory CD4+ T cells. The sequencing sample was made of memory CD4+ T cells from blood. These receptors were obtained from an adult in good health and CMV-seropositive.

The V gene is TRBV27, the J gene TRBJ2-1; D uncertain. The CDR3 has 14 amino acids. V lost 4 bases, J lost 0 bases, and 7 bases lay in between. Looked up from germline, CDR1 is MNHEY and CDR2 is SMNVEV (reference sequence). CDR3 DNA sequence: TGTGCCAGCAGTTACGAAGACTCCTACAATGAGCAGTTCTTC. Amino acid sequence: CASSYEDSYNEQFF.

CDR3 region: CASSETGGEAFF. In nucleotides, the CDR3 is TGTGCCAGCAGCGAAACAGGGGGTGAAGCTTTCTTT. The chain recombines TRBV7-3 with TRBJ1-1; 8 positions agree with TRBD1. Germline assignment: CDR1 SGHTA and CDR2 FQGTGA. CDR3 length: 12 residues. V shed 5 bases and J 7 bases; nucleotides not matched to a gene: 3.

V gene TRBV7-9 combines with J gene TRBJ1-2, with 9 bases identical to TRBD1. Germline CDR1 is SEHNR and CDR2 is FQNEAQ (reference sequence). This CDR3 is 14 amino acids long. Trimming took 1 base from V and 7 from J; bases not matched to a gene: 4. The CDR3: CASSLDWTGVGYTF. The CDR3 DNA reads as TGTGCCAGCAGCTTAGATTGGACAGGGGTTGGCTACACCTTC.

This chain uses TRBV6-5 with TRBJ1-1; D unresolved. CDR3 length: 11 amino acids. V was pared by 4 bases and J by 3 bases, with 3 bases between. Germline V gene data show CDR1 as MNHEY and CDR2 as SVGAGI. CDR3 residues: CASSSDTEAFF. In DNA form, the CDR3 reads TGTGCCAGCAGTTCGGACACTGAAGCTTTCTTT.

V and J are TRBV19 and TRBJ1-1; no firm D call. Trimming cost V 7 bases and J 6 bases, with 9 bases left between them. The CDR3 spans 11 residues. Germline V gene data show CDR1 as LNHDA and CDR2 as SQIVND (reference sequence). This CDR3 is CASTRGSEAFF. CDR3 coding DNA: TGTGCCAGTACCCGGGGTTCTGAAGCTTTCTTT.

V gene TRBV19 combines with J gene TRBJ2-3; no firm D call. Germline CDR1 reads LNHDA; CDR2 reads SQIVND (reference sequence). There are 15 residues in the CDR3. The ends were cut back, 10 bases at V and 0 bases at J, with 17 bases in the middle. The CDR3 bases are TGTGCCACCATGAAGGACGGGCGAAGCACAGATACGCAGTATTTT. Residues: CATMKDGRSTDTQYF.

The genes are TRBV6-1 and TRBJ2-7; no clear D gene. Trimming pared 2 bases from V and 0 bases from J, leaving 8 bases between. This CDR3 is built from 14 residues. CDR1 and CDR2 from the germline V gene are MNHNS and SASEGT. CDR3 nucleotide sequence: TGTGCCAGCAGTGAACGGGTGAACTCCTACGAGCAGTACTTC. Its translation: CASSERVNSYEQYF.

V usage is TRBV29-1 and J usage is TRBJ2-2; tentative D call: TRBD1 (6 bases). The CDR3 runs to 15 residues. The V gene's germline CDR1 is SQVTM and CDR2 ANQGSEA. Trimming took 6 bases from V and 6 from J, leaving 20 bases between them. The CDR3 coding sequence is TGCAGCGTCGGGACCGGGACAAGGGCCCCCGGGGAGCTGTTTTTT. Protein sequence: CSVGTGTRAPGELFF.

The DNA of the CDR3 is TGTGCCAGCAGCCCCGGGACAGGGAGCGACTATGGCTACACCTTC. Translation gives CASSPGTGSDYGYTF. The J gene is TRBJ1-2, the V gene TRBV7-9; TRBD1 agrees at 9 bases. CDR3 length equals 15 residues. The germline CDR1 and CDR2 sequences are SEHNR and FQNEAQ (reference sequence). Germline trimming cut 5 bases from V and 3 bases from J; bases unmatched to any gene: 7.

This clone has just one count. The genes are TRBV19 and TRBJ2-4; maybe TRBD1 (8 bases). Per the germline V gene, CDR1 is LNHDA and CDR2 is SQIVND (reference sequence). CDR3 length: 13 amino acids. With 4 bases removed from V and 9 bases from J, the gap between germline ends came to 13 bases. In DNA, the CDR3 is TGTGCCAGTAGTACTAGCGGACAGGGCATTCAGTACTTC. The encoded protein is CASSTSGQGIQYF. The whole variable domain, remainder taken from reference TRBV19 and TRBJ2-4, is DGGITQSPKYLFRKEGQNVTLSCEQNLNHDAMYWYRQDPGQGLRLIYYSQIVNDFQKGDIAEGYSVSREKKESFPLTVTSAQKNPTAFYLCASSTSGQGIQYFGAGTRLSVL.

The V and J genes are TRBV6-5 and TRBJ2-6, with D possibly matching TRBD2 (6 bases). The germline V gene has CDR1 MNHEY and CDR2 SVGAGI. Trimming removed 6 bases at V and 3 bases at J, with 9 bases between. The CDR3 has 14 residues. As DNA, the CDR3 is TGTGCCAGCAGGGAGGGAGGTGGGGCCAACGTCCTGACTTTC. This codes for CASREGGGANVLTF.

This clone was observed a handful of times. The V and J genes are TRBV7-2 and TRBJ1-1; unclear D gene. Germline CDR1 and CDR2: SGHTA and FQGNSA. Trimming cost V 5 bases and J 5 bases, with 12 bases left between them. The CDR3 runs 13 residues. The CDR3 reads CASSRNWGTEAFF. CDR3 DNA sequence: TGTGCCAGCAGCCGAAATTGGGGTACTGAAGCTTTCTTT.

The chain has TRBV5-1 and TRBJ2-1, with D unresolved. From germline, CDR1 is SGHRS and CDR2 YFSETQ. Trimming cost V 0 bases and J 7 bases, with 20 bases left between them. The CDR3 covers 17 residues. CDR3 region: CASSLAPVPLLMNEQFF. CDR3 DNA: TGCGCCAGCAGCTTGGCCCCTGTGCCCCTTCTAATGAATGAGCAGTTCTTC. The whole variable domain, filled in from reference TRBV5-1 and TRBJ2-1, reads KAGVTQTPRYLIKTRGQQVTLSCSPISGHRSVSWYQQTPGQGLQFLFEYFSETQRNKGNFPGRFSGRQFSNSRSEMNVSTLELGDSALYLCASSLAPVPLLMNEQFFGPGTRLTVL.

The chain joins TRBV18 to TRBJ1-1; 8 bases map to TRBD1. The CDR3 extends over 18 amino acids. Germline V lookup: CDR1 KGHSH, CDR2 LQKENI. Germline trimming cut 0 bases from V and 3 bases from J; bases unmatched to any gene: 12. CDR3: CASSPPAGGGRRDTEAFF. The CDR3 region has the DNA TGTGCCAGCTCACCACCCGCAGGGGGCGGGAGAAGGGACACTGAAGCTTTCTTT.

The V and J genes are TRBV11-2 and TRBJ2-5, with unresolved D. CDR1 and CDR2 (germline): SGHAT, FQNNGV. The CDR3 has 14 residues. Trimming left V 5 bases short and J 4 bases short, with 14 bases between. The CDR3 region has the DNA TGTGCCAGCAGCCCTCGGTCGGTGGGAGAGACCCAGTACTTC. It yields the protein CASSPRSVGETQYF.

This sequence joins TRBV7-9 and TRBJ1-4; D perhaps matches TRBD1 (6 bases). The CDR3 extends over 14 amino acids. The germline CDR1 and CDR2 sequences are SEHNR and FQNEAQ (reference sequence). Trimming left V 5 bases short and J 7 bases short, with 14 bases between. The CDR3 region has the DNA TGTGCCAGCAGCCACGACAGGAGGGGTGAAAAACTGTTTTTT. Its translation: CASSHDRRGEKLFF.

This rearrangement joins TRBV6-5 to TRBJ1-2; 10 bases map to TRBD1. Germline loops: CDR1 MNHEY, CDR2 SVGAGI. CDR3 length: 14 amino acids. Losses at the gene ends were 5 bases for V and 1 base for J; bases not matched to a gene: 1. The DNA of the CDR3 is TGTGCCAGCAGTCGGGACAGGGGTAACTATGGCTACACCTTC. Protein product: CASSRDRGNYGYTF.

This clone was seen a few times. The chain uses TRBV29-1 and TRBJ1-1; possible D gene TRBD1, 5 bases. The CDR3 spans 16 residues. Trimming cost V 6 bases and J 1 base, with 21 bases left between them. Germline CDR1 SQVTM, CDR2 ANQGSEA. CDR3 bases: TGCAGCGTAAGCGCAGGGTGGGGGATGGGGAACACTGAAGCTTTCTTT. It is translated as CSVSAGWGMGNTEAFF.

The chain carries TRBV5-4 and TRBJ2-7; TRBD1 might be the D (5 bases). This CDR3 has 13 amino acids. The germline V gene encodes CDR1 SGHNT and CDR2 YYREEE (reference sequence). Trimming stripped 1 base from V and 2 bases from J, with 7 bases between. Written as DNA, the CDR3 is TGTGCCAGCAGCTTGCAGGGTACCTACGAGCAGTACTTC. Protein: CASSLQGTYEQYF. Full variable domain (remainder filled in from reference TRBV5-4 and TRBJ2-7): ETGVTQSPTHLIKTRGQQVTLRCSSQSGHNTVSWYQQALGQGPQFIFQYYREEENGRGNFPPRFSGLQFPNYSSELNVNALELDDSALYLCASSLQGTYEQYFGPGTRLTVT.

V usage is TRBV19 and J usage is TRBJ2-3; no clear D gene. CDR3 length: 13 amino acids. The V gene's germline CDR1 is LNHDA and CDR2 SQIVND (reference sequence). Between the trimmed V and J ends, which lost 1 base and 4 bases, there was a span of 6 bases. The CDR3 coding sequence is TGTGCCAGTAGTATAGCCGGGTCAGATACGCAGTATTTT. This sequence encodes CASSIAGSDTQYF.

V and J are TRBV5-8 and TRBJ2-1; D is unclear. The CDR3 loop spans 12 amino acids. Trimming removed 0 bases from V and 9 bases from J, with 7 bases in between. Germline V CDR1 and CDR2: SGHTS, YDEGEE. CDR3 DNA: TGTGCCAGCAGCTTGGGATGGGGTGAGCAGTTCTTC. Its protein product is CASSLGWGEQFF.

The rearrangement joins TRBV10-3 to TRBJ2-2, with 8 bases identical to TRBD1. The CDR3 has 15 amino acids. The J segment lost 3 bases and the V segment lost 10 bases, leaving 10 bases of the junction unmatched. Germline V gives CDR1 ENHRY, CDR2 SYGVKD. CDR3 in amino acids: CATLVGTGDTGELFF. The DNA of the CDR3 is TGTGCCACCTTAGTTGGGACAGGCGACACCGGGGAGCTGTTTTTT.

V usage is TRBV18 and J usage is TRBJ1-3; D is unclear. Trimming stripped 3 bases from V and 3 bases from J, with 12 bases between. CDR3 size: 15 residues. CDR1 KGHSH and CDR2 LQKENI come from the germline V gene. The CDR3 loop is CASSPNTGRGNTIYF. The CDR3 coding sequence is TGTGCCAGCTCACCTAACACCGGTCGTGGAAACACCATATATTTT. Complete variable domain (other parts from reference TRBV18 and TRBJ1-3): NAGVMQNPRHLVRRRGQEARLRCSPMKGHSHVYWYRQLPEEGLKFMVYLQKENIIDESGMPKERFSAEFPKEGPSILRIQQVVRGDSAAYFCASSPNTGRGNTIYFGEGSWLTVV.